The entry that follows covers one TCR beta chain sequence. This clone was seen more than once but under ten times. Its antigen remains unidentified. No qualities accompany the bases; no much larger clone lies one base away. The source of the sample is a study of blood T cell repertoires in COVID-19 (dated by TCRdb to between 2020 and 2021). About the investigation overall: Collaborator samples came from the United States, Italy and Spain and covered acute and convalescent phases of COVID-19. The dataset comprised deeply sampled blood TCRbeta repertoires from subjects exposed to, actively infected with, or recovered from COVID-19. Sample metadata almost always included a de-identified subject ID, COVID-19 status, age in years and sex. The material from the prospective study consisted of cDNA or gDNA derived from T cells, B-cell-depleted T cells, or PBMCs. Where available, HLA class I and class II types were taken from metadata supplied by the sample provider and were not determined by assay-based typing. The samples were drawn from two sources: the first 160 participants of the ongoing ImmuneRACE study, and about 1,300 subjects contributed by 6 global collaborators. The repertoires were made available in a free public database intended to serve as a resource for research on the immune response to SARS-CoV-2.

For CDR1 and CDR2, the germline V gene lists KGHDR and SFDVKD. From the cysteine up to the phenylalanine, the CDR3 has a length of 15 residues. Only CDR3 DNA remains: 45 bases, in frame from the first base. The junction shows trimming of 2 bases on V and 4 bases on J, and the gene matches do not reach 3 bases of it. The study at large found these results: The amount of clinical and demographic metadata varied by source and participant and was provided uncurated.

Each collaborating institution followed its own protocols to collect whole blood in K2EDTA tubes. For TCRbeta analysis, collaborators shipped samples as frozen whole blood, isolated PBMCs, or DNA extracted from either of those sample types. The immunoSEQ Assay, a bias-controlled multiplex PCR, was used to amplify TCRbeta CDR3 regions from genomic DNA. From the authors' description of their analysis: The number of nucleated cells in each sample was estimated from the amplification of reference gene primers within the assay. Sequence reads were collapsed and filtered to measure the absolute abundance of every unique TCRbeta CDR3 rearrangement. Productive Simpson clonality was computed per sample as the square root of Simpson's diversity index over productive rearrangements. TCRdb's version of the immuneACCESS table is confined to in-frame rearrangements and falls short of the full clone set. An unresolved V gene accounts for under half of the shortfall where checked; the remainder is of unknown origin. Clonal size and the V and J genes are those of that table, whereas D and trimming came from the DNA. The sample table lists around 190,000 clones, approximately 80% of them with a count of one. The ten top clones hold roughly 13% of the sample.

The source of this sequence is a human donor in a cohort sampled during active COVID-19. Recombination connected TRBV24-1 to TRBJ2-3; 9 of the junction bases match TRBD2. The sequenced material came from peripheral blood. The CDR3 protein is CATSDSVAGADTQYF. The nucleotides read TGTGCCACCAGTGATTCGGTAGCGGGAGCAGATACGCAGTATTTT.